This TCR beta chain was sequenced in a study of metastatic and nonmetastatic thyroid tumors. Study-level information: Samples came from malignant and benign thyroid patients, and repertoires were compared across blood and tumor or nodule tissue. Study-level findings and limits: TCR beta diversity was reportedly significantly higher in malignant thyroid tumors than benign nodules, in blood and tumor.

In its sample, this clone ranks as medium-sized. Its target is unknown. TCRdb redid the clone calls on the PCR reads using MiXCR. The repertoire holds roughly 39,000 clones, with roughly half as singletons. Thyroid surgery was performed in patients who had received no treatment beforehand. The receptor was isolated from a male donor with papillary thyroid cancer or a benign thyroid nodule (not recorded which). Some clones in this sample may be carry-over from other donors' samples. The sequencing sample was made of tumor tissue.

CDR3 in DNA: TGTGCTAGTCCACTTCGGGCTAATGAAAAACTGTTTTTT. Translation: CASPLRANEKLFF. This rearrangement joins TRBV12-5 to TRBJ1-4; D call uncertain. From germline, CDR1 is LGHNT and CDR2 FRNRAP. CDR3 length: 13 amino acids. Trimming removed 8 bases at V and 3 bases at J, with 10 bases between. Based on the CDR3 plus reference TRBV12-5 and TRBJ1-4, the full variable domain is DARVTQTPRHKVTEMGQEVTMRCQPILGHNTVFWYRQTMMQGLELLAYFRNRAPLDDSGMPKDRFSAEMPDATLATLKIQPSEPRDSAVYFCASPLRANEKLFFGSGTQLSVL.